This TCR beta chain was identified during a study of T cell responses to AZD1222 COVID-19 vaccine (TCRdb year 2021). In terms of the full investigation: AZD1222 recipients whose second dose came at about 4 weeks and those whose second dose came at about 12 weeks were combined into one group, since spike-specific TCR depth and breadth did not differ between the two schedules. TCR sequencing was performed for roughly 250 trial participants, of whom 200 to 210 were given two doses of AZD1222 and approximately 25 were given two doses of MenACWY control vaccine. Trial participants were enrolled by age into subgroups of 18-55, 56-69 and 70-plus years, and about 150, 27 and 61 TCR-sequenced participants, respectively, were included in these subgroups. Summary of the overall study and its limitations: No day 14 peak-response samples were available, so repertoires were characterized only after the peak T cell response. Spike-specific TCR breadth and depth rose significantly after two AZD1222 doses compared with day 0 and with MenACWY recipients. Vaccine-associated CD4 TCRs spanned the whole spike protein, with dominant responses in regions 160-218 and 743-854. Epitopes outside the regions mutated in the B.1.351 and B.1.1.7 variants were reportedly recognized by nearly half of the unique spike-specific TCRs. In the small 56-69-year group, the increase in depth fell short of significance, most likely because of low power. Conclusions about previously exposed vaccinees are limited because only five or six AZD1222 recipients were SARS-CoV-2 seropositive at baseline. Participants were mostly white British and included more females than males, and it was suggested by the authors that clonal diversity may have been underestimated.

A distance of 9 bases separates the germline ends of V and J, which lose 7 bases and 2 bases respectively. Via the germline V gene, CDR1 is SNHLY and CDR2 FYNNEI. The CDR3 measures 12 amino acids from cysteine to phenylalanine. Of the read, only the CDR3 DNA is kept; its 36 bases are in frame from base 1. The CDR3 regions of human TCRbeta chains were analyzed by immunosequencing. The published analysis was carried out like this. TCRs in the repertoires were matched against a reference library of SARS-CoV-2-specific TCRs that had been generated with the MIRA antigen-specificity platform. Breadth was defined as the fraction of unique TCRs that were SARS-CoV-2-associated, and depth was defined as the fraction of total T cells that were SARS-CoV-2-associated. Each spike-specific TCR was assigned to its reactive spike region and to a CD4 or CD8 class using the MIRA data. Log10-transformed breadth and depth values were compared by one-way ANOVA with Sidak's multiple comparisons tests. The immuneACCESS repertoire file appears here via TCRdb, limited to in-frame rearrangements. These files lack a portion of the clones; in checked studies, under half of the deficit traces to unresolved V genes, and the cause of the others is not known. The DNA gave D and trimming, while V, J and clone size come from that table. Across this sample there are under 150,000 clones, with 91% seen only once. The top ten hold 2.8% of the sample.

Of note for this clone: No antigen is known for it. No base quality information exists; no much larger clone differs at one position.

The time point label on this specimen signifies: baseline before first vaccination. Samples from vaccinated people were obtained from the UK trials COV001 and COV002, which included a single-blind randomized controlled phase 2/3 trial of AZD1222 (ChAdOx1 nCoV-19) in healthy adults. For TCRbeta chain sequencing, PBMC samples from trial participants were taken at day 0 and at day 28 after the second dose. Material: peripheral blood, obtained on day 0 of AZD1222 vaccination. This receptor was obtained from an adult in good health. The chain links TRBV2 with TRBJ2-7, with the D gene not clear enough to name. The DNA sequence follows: TGTGCCAGCATCCCTCGTCCCTACGAGCAGTACTTC. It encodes CASIPRPYEQYF.